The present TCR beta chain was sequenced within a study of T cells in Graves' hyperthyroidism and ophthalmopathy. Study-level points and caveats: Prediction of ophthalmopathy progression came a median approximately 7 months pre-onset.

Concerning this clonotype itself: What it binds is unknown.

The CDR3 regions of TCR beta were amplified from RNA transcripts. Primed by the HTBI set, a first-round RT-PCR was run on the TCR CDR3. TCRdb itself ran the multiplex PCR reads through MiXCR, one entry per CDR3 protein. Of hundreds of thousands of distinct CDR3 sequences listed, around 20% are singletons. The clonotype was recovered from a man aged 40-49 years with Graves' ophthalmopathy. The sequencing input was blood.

The CDR3 region is CASSYSGLPRTGELFF. The CDR3 DNA follows: TGTGCCAGCAGTTACTCGGGACTCCCTAGGACCGGGGAGCTGTTTTTT. J is TRBJ2-2 and V is TRBV6-5; a possible D gene is TRBD2 (6 bases). Germline CDR1 reads MNHEY; CDR2 reads SVGAGI. V was pared by 0 bases and J by 5 bases, with 13 bases between. CDR3 length: 16 residues.